This TCR beta chain was retrieved from a study of blood T cell repertoires in COVID-19. In the original workflow: How many nucleated cells were present was estimated from reference gene primer amplification. Produced via immunoSEQ multiplex PCR; TCRdb's table is partial and in-frame only. V, J and clone size derive from that table, while D and trimming were established from the DNA sequence. Among 250,000 to 350,000 clones listed, roughly 90% were seen once. The CDR3 totals 13 residues. V was cut by 6 bases and J by 1 base, with 9 bases left in between. The germline gives CDR1 MNHEY, CDR2 SVGEGT. This rearrangement joins TRBV6-2 or TRBV6-3 to TRBJ1-1, with D tentatively TRBD1 (5 bases). The receptor's source is a woman aged 50 to 65 with active or convalescent COVID-19. Source material: peripheral blood. The CDR3 sequence is CASRPTGNTEAFF. The CDR3 DNA sequence: TGTGCCAGCAGACCTACAGGGAACACTGAAGCTTTCTTT.